This record concerns one T cell receptor beta chain sequence. This clonotype was recorded many times. There is no known antigen for this receptor. The input lacks base qualities; no much larger clone sits a single base away. Library method: PCR. Sequencing relied on an Illumina HiSeq 2500. To normalize quantification of the TCRbeta repertoire, the TCR libraries were built with molecular barcoding that relied on unique molecular identifiers. The public sequencing data were trimmed at Q25 with fastp and processed into clonotypes with MiXCR by TCRdb, which kept only in-frame beta chains. Rows are unified per CDR3 protein, each entry keeping the most common DNA and genes. The sample table holds about 9,200 distinct CDR3 sequences, of which about 14% were seen once. The ten largest clonotypes hold less than 70% of the sample. This entry belongs to a study of T-cell reconstitution after alpha-beta-depleted transplantation in children (dated by TCRdb to 2016 to 2017). Concerning the study at large: T-cell immune reconstitution after TCRalphabeta/CD19-depleted allogeneic hematopoietic cell transplantation in children was quantitatively tracked in the study by means of TCR repertoire profiling.

Reading from cysteine to phenylalanine, the CDR3 counts 14 amino acids. Of all the DNA, just the CDR3 is kept, 42 bases in frame from base 1. The junction carries 19 bases between V and J, which are trimmed by 8 bases and 8 bases respectively. Via the germline V gene (reference sequence), CDR1 is MNHEY and CDR2 SMNVEV. The sample's time point label, in plain terms: day 60 (about 2 months) after transplantation. The treatment or condition tag for this specimen amounts to: allogeneic hematopoietic cell transplantation with graft depleted of TCRalphabeta T cells and CD19 B cells. The children who served as transplant recipients had been given grafts of TCRalphabeta/CD19-depleted allogeneic hematopoietic cells. General conclusions and limits of the study: The apparently early alphabetaT-cell count recovery about two months after transplant was reportedly dependent on only several hundred rapidly expanded clones derived from non-depleted graft cells. Over subsequent months, a decline in hyperexpanded clone frequencies was noted, and after one year, T-cell counts and TCRbeta diversity were mostly ascribed to newly produced T cells. In some patients, the high TCRbeta diversity seen at day 60 was put down to recipient T cells and intrathymic progenitors that had survived conditioning.

The source material was PBMCs, mostly from graft donor cells, sampled 60 days after TCRalphabeta/CD19-depleted stem cell transplant. The origin of this receptor is a male patient under 18 who had a stem cell transplant for acute lymphoblastic leukemia, so the T cells may come from the graft donor. This chain joins TRBV27 to TRBJ2-1; the D element could tentatively be TRBD1 or TRBD2, as 5 bases agree for each. The CDR3 region has the sequence CASGTGPERDEQFF. The nucleotide sequence is given as TGTGCCAGCGGAACGGGGCCGGAGAGGGATGAGCAGTTCTTC.